This record looks at one T cell receptor (beta chain) sequence and its context. The antigen this receptor binds is unknown. It has no much larger one-base neighbor in the sample; base qualities were not kept. The trial excluded patients who had a history of autoimmune disease or who were on systemic immunosuppression. Peripheral blood for TCR sequencing was drawn from every dose cohort at baseline, at cycle 4 day 1 and at cycle 7 day 1. Samples came from an open-label, multicenter, first-in-human phase I dose-escalation trial of ivuxolimab. The trial enrolled adults with locally advanced or metastatic head and neck squamous cell, hepatocellular, melanoma or renal cell carcinoma. Before TCR sequencing, CD4+ and CD8+ T cells were separately sorted from peripheral blood. The junction shows trimming of 0 bases on V and 6 bases on J, plus 4 bases between the germline ends. For CDR1 and CDR2, the germline V gene (reference sequence) lists SGHNT and YYREEE. There are 11 amino acids in the CDR3, from cysteine to phenylalanine inclusive. Here the CDR3 DNA is all that survives: 33 bases in frame from base 1.

This sample stems from a study of OX40 agonist ivuxolimab in advanced cancers. At the level of the whole study: Ivuxolimab, which targeted the costimulatory receptor OX40 (CD134), was an agonistic, fully human IgG2 monoclonal antibody. Intravenous ivuxolimab was administered to patients every 2 weeks at six dose levels: 0.01, 0.1, 0.3, 1.5, 3 and 10 mg/kg. Of the 50 to 55 patients in dose escalation, some 20 had hepatocellular carcinoma, some 15 had melanoma, 9 had renal cell carcinoma and 9 had head and neck cancer. A male proportion of roughly 80% and a mean age of 60 years, ranging from about 23 to 79, were recorded for the dose-escalation cohort. Prior anti-PD-1, anti-PD-L1 or anti-CTLA-4 therapy was permitted, and approximately 39% of dose-escalation patients had received checkpoint inhibitors. Partial responses occurred in three dose-escalation patients: two with cutaneous melanoma and one with hepatocellular carcinoma. Peripheral TCRbeta sequencing was intended to test whether TCR sequence diversity was altered and clonal T-cell expansion was caused by ivuxolimab. The paper describes the monotherapy dose-escalation part (N of about 57 patients) of the phase I trial of ivuxolimab. Summary of the overall study and its limitations: Low levels of normalized T-cell clonal expansion were also seen in some patients who did not respond. The antigen specificity of the clonally expanded peripheral T cells was not determined. After ivuxolimab, more expanded clones were found on average in CD8+ T cells than in CD4+ T cells. In partial responders in the 0.1-3.0 mg/kg groups, normalized peripheral clonal expansion was found to be among the lowest, especially among CD8+ T cells. At doses of 0.1 to 3.0 mg/kg, clonal expansion of both CD4+ and CD8+ T cells in blood was seen between baseline and week 6.

Genomic DNA was extracted from sorted cells for sequencing of the TCRbeta CDR3 region. TCRbeta CDR3 regions were sequenced using the immunoSEQ Assay. TCRdb holds this immuneACCESS table with in-frame rearrangements only. Some clones are missing; in checked studies, unresolved V genes explain under half, and the rest has no known cause. The sample records roughly 87,000 clones, 91% of which are singletons. The top ten clonotypes cover under 8.5% of the sample. This clonotype was obtained from an adult with an advanced solid tumor such as melanoma, head and neck, liver or kidney cancer. The V and J segments used are TRBV5-4 and TRBJ2-7; too little of a D gene remains to name it. Here the sequenced sample was CD4+ or CD8+ T cells sorted from blood, taken in a trial of the OX40 agonist ivuxolimab. Here the CDR3 is given as CASSLEGEQYF. The DNA sequence follows: TGTGCCAGCAGCTTGGAGGGCGAGCAGTACTTC.